Below, one T cell receptor beta chain is given with its context. Assay: immunoSEQ multiplex PCR; the TCRdb copy retains only in-frame clones and omits some. The table records about 130,000 clones, about 90% of them present only once. The entry originates in a study of T cell responses to AZD1222 COVID-19 vaccine. V trimming: 5 bases; J trimming: 3 bases; junction bases outside the gene matches: 7. The CDR3 length is 14 residues. CDR1 is LNHDA and CDR2 is SQIVND in the germline V gene (reference sequence). The starting material was peripheral blood, obtained on day 0 of MenACWY control vaccination. This chain uses TRBV19 with TRBJ2-7; TRBD2 aligns across 7 bases. The sequence was obtained from an adult in good health. The CDR3 reads CASSVGLELYEQYF. In DNA, the CDR3 is TGTGCCAGTAGTGTTGGACTAGAACTCTACGAGCAGTACTTC. Combining the CDR3 with reference TRBV19 and TRBJ2-7 gives the whole variable domain DGGITQSPKYLFRKEGQNVTLSCEQNLNHDAMYWYRQDPGQGLRLIYYSQIVNDFQKGDIAEGYSVSREKKESFPLTVTSAQKNPTAFYLCASSVGLELYEQYFGPGTRLTVT.